The 29 T cell receptor beta chains below all came from one sample that was sequenced in a study of blood T cell repertoires in COVID-19. Here immunoSEQ multiplex PCR was the method, and the copy in TCRdb shows in-frame clones only, minus some. The profile shows about 180,000 clones, roughly 82% of them singletons. The sequenced sample was PBMCs or T cells enriched from blood (not recorded which). These receptors were collected from a woman under 40 who had recovered from COVID-19.

The V and J genes are TRBV3-1 (or the pseudogene TRBV3-2) and TRBJ2-7, with 9 bases fitting TRBD2. V was pared by 4 bases and J by 2 bases, with 18 bases of the junction left unmatched. CDR3 length: 19 residues. In germline, CDR1 is LGHDT, CDR2 YNNKEL (reference sequence). This CDR3 is CASSPLPVRRTSEPYEQYF. CDR3 DNA sequence: TGTGCCAGCAGCCCCTTACCGGTCCGAAGGACTAGCGAACCCTACGAGCAGTACTTC.

The chain employs TRBV4-1 and TRBJ1-4; D call uncertain. The CDR3 is 15 amino acids. CDR1 is MGHRA and CDR2 is YSYEKL in the germline V gene. The ends were cut back, 0 bases at V and 3 bases at J, with 8 bases in the middle. Written as DNA, the CDR3 is TGCGCCAGCAGCCAAGAGGAGGGTGCTAATGAAAAACTGTTTTTT. Encoded protein: CASSQEEGANEKLFF.

V gene TRBV19 combines with J gene TRBJ1-2; D may be TRBD1 (5 bases). Trimming pared 9 bases from V and 5 bases from J, leaving 13 bases between. Germline CDR1 and CDR2: LNHDA and SQIVND (reference sequence). The CDR3 sequence is 12 residues long. The CDR3 bases are TGTGCCAGCACGGGGAGGGGATATGGCTACACCTTC. Amino acid sequence: CASTGRGYGYTF. Supplemented by reference TRBV19 and TRBJ1-2, the full variable domain reads DGGITQSPKYLFRKEGQNVTLSCEQNLNHDAMYWYRQDPGQGLRLIYYSQIVNDFQKGDIAEGYSVSREKKESFPLTVTSAQKNPTAFYLCASTGRGYGYTFGSGTRLTVV.

This chain joins TRBV6-1 and TRBJ1-5, with a possible D match to TRBD1 (6 bases). Trimming cost V 1 base and J 2 bases, with 12 bases left between them. CDR3 length: 16 amino acids. CDR1 is MNHNS, CDR2 SASEGT, per germline. Here the CDR3 reads CASSEDGGEGNQPQHF. CDR3 nucleotides: TGTGCCAGCAGTGAAGATGGGGGCGAGGGCAATCAGCCCCAGCATTTT.

The chain links TRBV6-5 to TRBJ2-7; a possible D gene is TRBD2 (6 bases). V was clipped by 6 bases and J by 5 bases, with 20 bases between them. Germline loops: CDR1 MNHEY, CDR2 SVGAGI. This CDR3 has 15 residues. The chain's CDR3 is CASSRPTRIVHEQYF. CDR3 nucleotides: TGTGCCAGCAGCCGGCCGACTAGAATTGTGCACGAGCAGTACTTC.

Worth noting for this clone: The junction and the germline gene differ at one end; a read error may be behind it. The gene calls are TRBV7-7 and TRBJ2-3, with TRBD2 as a possible D gene (5 bases). CDR3 length: 16 residues. Germline CDR1 is SSHAT and CDR2 is FNYEAQ (reference sequence). CDR3 sequence: CASSAKPDPRGDTQYF. DNA of the CDR3: TGTGCTAGCAGCGCGAAACCGGACCCCCGGGGAGATACGCAGTATTTT.

The chain is built from TRBV10-2 and TRBJ2-5; no clear D gene. Trimming shortened V by 1 base and J by 0 bases, and 6 bases separated the two germline ends. CDR3 length: 14 residues. Per germline, CDR1 WSHSY and CDR2 SAAADI. In nucleotides, the CDR3 is TGCGCCAGCAGTGAGTTGGCAGACCAAGAGACCCAGTACTTC. This sequence encodes CASSELADQETQYF.

The V call is TRBV4-2, the J call TRBJ2-7; D remains unclear. This CDR3 has 14 residues. Per germline, CDR1 LGHNA and CDR2 YNFKEQ. Trimming stripped 8 bases from V and 2 bases from J, with 16 bases between. The CDR3: CASATTPQAYEQYF. DNA of the CDR3: TGTGCCAGCGCGACGACTCCACAAGCCTACGAGCAGTACTTC.

The chain carries TRBV7-8 and TRBJ1-1, with 9 bases matching TRBD1. CDR1 and CDR2 from the germline V gene are SGHVS and FQNEAQ. This CDR3 contains 13 residues. Trimming cost V 5 bases and J 7 bases; bases outside gene matches: 5. The CDR3, as DNA: TGTGCCAGCAGCCAAGACAGGGGGAGTGAAGCTTTCTTT. Protein: CASSQDRGSEAFF.

The J gene is TRBJ1-1, the V gene TRBV6-5, with no clear D. V shed 6 bases and J shed 0 bases, with 11 bases lying between them. Germline assignment: CDR1 MNHEY and CDR2 SVGAGI. The CDR3 extends over 14 amino acids. The CDR3 protein is CASRGVRMNTEAFF. In DNA, the CDR3 is TGTGCCAGCAGGGGTGTCAGGATGAACACTGAAGCTTTCTTT.

J is TRBJ1-2 and V is TRBV28; D remains unclear. The germline gives CDR1 MDHEN, CDR2 SYDVKM. Trimming took 1 base from V and 0 from J, leaving 6 bases between them. The CDR3 covers 14 residues. CDR3 sequence: CASSLYAPNYGYTF. CDR3 nucleotide sequence: TGTGCCAGCAGTTTATATGCGCCTAACTATGGCTACACCTTC.

The gene calls are TRBV28 and TRBJ2-7; 7 bases fit TRBD1. This CDR3 has 14 amino acids. Germline V gene data show CDR1 as MDHEN and CDR2 as SYDVKM. The ends lost 6 bases at V and 6 bases at J; junction bases unmatched: 11. The chain's CDR3 is CASRDRVPQAEQYF. CDR3 nucleotides: TGTGCCAGCAGAGACAGGGTCCCTCAGGCCGAGCAGTACTTC.

This clone was picked up one time. This chain links TRBV11-2 with TRBJ2-1, with TRBD2 identical over 12 bases. CDR1 is SGHAT, CDR2 FQNNGV, per germline. The V and J ends lost 1 base and 3 bases, in that order; junction bases with no gene match: 10. The CDR3 consists of 19 residues. The DNA of the CDR3 is TGTGCCAGCAGCTTAGGGACTAGCGGGATTGGTCGGGACTACAATGAGCAGTTCTTC. Protein: CASSLGTSGIGRDYNEQFF.

V gene TRBV12-3 or TRBV12-4 combines with J gene TRBJ1-1, with a weak D call TRBD1 (5 bases). The CDR3 has 13 amino acids. V lost 7 bases, J lost 2 bases, and 11 bases lay in between. The CDR3 is CASTKQENTEAFF. The DNA for the CDR3 is TGTGCCAGCACCAAACAGGAAAACACTGAAGCTTTCTTT.

The gene calls are TRBV4-1 and TRBJ2-5, with 12 positions matching TRBD2. The germline V gene has CDR1 MGHRA and CDR2 YSYEKL. Unmatched junction bases numbered 5, after V lost 5 bases and J lost 1 base. The length of the CDR3 is 16 residues. Here the CDR3 DNA reads TGCGCCAGCAGCGGTCGGACTAGCGGGACCCAAGAGACCCAGTACTTC. Translating it yields CASSGRTSGTQETQYF.

The chain combines TRBV7-3 with TRBJ2-1; D is undetermined. Trimming took off 1 base at V and 6 bases at J, with 4 bases between the two ends. CDR3 size: 12 residues. The germline V gene encodes CDR1 SGHTA and CDR2 FQGTGA. CDR3 in amino acids: CASSLNRNEQFF. The CDR3 coding sequence is TGTGCCAGCAGCTTAAATCGCAATGAGCAGTTCTTC.

This clone was observed once. This chain links TRBV3-1 (or the pseudogene TRBV3-2) with TRBJ1-5, with D unresolved. CDR1 is LGHDT and CDR2 is YNNKEL in the germline V gene (reference sequence). This CDR3 has 14 residues. V was pared by 4 bases and J by 2 bases, with 9 bases between. In nucleotides, the CDR3 is TGTGCCAGCAGCCTTAATATAGGCAATCAGCCCCAGCATTTT. Its translation is CASSLNIGNQPQHF.

The chain employs TRBV7-6 and TRBJ2-7, with a possible D match to TRBD1 (6 bases). The CDR3 extends over 14 amino acids. V lost 1 base, J lost 2 bases, and 9 bases lay in between. Germline V gene data show CDR1 as SGHVS and CDR2 as FNYEAQ. The CDR3 reads CASSLGTVTYEQYF. The CDR3 DNA reads as TGTGCCAGCAGCTTAGGGACAGTCACCTACGAGCAGTACTTC.

The V call is TRBV5-1, the J call TRBJ2-7; D call uncertain. Germline V gene lookup returns CDR1 SGHRS and CDR2 YFSETQ. V was clipped by 4 bases and J by 3 bases, with 8 bases between them. The CDR3 runs 12 residues. The CDR3 reads CASSIPGYEQYF. The CDR3 DNA sequence: TGCGCCAGCAGCATTCCAGGCTACGAGCAGTACTTC.

This clone came up once. The chain has TRBV21-1 and TRBJ2-5; TRBD2, the table's D call, lacks a check against the DNA. TRBV21-1 has pseudogene status. CDR3 length equals 17 residues. The CDR3 nucleotides read TGTGCCAGCAGCAAATCCTGGTTCTCTAGCGGGAGAGAGACCCAGTACTTC. Its translation is CASSKSWFSSGRETQYF.

The chain employs TRBV28 and TRBJ1-3, with D unclear. The CDR3 is made up of 14 amino acids. Germline loops: CDR1 MDHEN, CDR2 SYDVKM. Trimming left V 3 bases short and J 3 bases short, with 9 bases between. CDR3 DNA: TGTGCCAGCAGTTTTGGGTCTAGTGGAAACACCATATATTTT. It encodes CASSFGSSGNTIYF.

V and J are TRBV28 and TRBJ2-3; possible D gene TRBD2, 5 bases. The CDR3 extends over 15 amino acids. Germline CDR1 MDHEN, CDR2 SYDVKM. V was pared by 5 bases and J by 2 bases, with 14 bases between. CDR3: CASSAGLDYTDTQYF. The CDR3 DNA reads as TGTGCCAGCAGTGCGGGCCTCGACTACACAGATACGCAGTATTTT.

The chain has TRBV24-1 and TRBJ1-2; D perhaps matches TRBD1 (5 bases). The germline V gene encodes CDR1 KGHDR and CDR2 SFDVKD. Trimming removed 3 bases from V and 3 bases from J, with 10 bases in between. The CDR3 totals 14 residues. The CDR3 loop reads CATSDDGGDYGYTF. CDR3 nucleotides: TGTGCCACCAGTGATGACGGGGGGGACTATGGCTACACCTTC.

The chain has TRBV3-1 (or the pseudogene TRBV3-2) and TRBJ2-5; TRBD1 matches at 7 bases. J lost 9 bases, V lost 5 bases, and 3 bases had no gene match. The CDR3 length is 11 residues. Germline CDR1 is LGHDT and CDR2 is YNNKEL (reference sequence). The CDR3 DNA reads TGTGCCAGCAGCTCTCAGGGGGCCCAGTACTTC. Protein sequence: CASSSQGAQYF.

The DNA of the CDR3 is TGTGCCAGCAGTGGCGGCCCAAGCCTAGGCTATGGCTACACCTTC. Its translation: CASSGGPSLGYGYTF. The rearrangement links TRBV28 to TRBJ1-2; D remains unclear. Germline CDR1 is MDHEN and CDR2 is SYDVKM. The length of the CDR3 is 15 residues. With 5 bases removed from V and 4 bases from J, the gap between germline ends came to 17 bases.

J is TRBJ2-7 and V is TRBV7-9; 7 bases fit TRBD1. Germline V gene lookup returns CDR1 SEHNR and CDR2 FQNEAQ (reference sequence). CDR3 length: 14 amino acids. With V trimmed by 5 bases and J by 0 bases, 4 bases remained unmatched. DNA of the CDR3: TGTGCCAGCAGCAAGGGACAGTCCTCCTACGAGCAGTACTTC. Translated, it gives CASSKGQSSYEQYF.

The chain employs TRBV7-9 and TRBJ2-2; the D gene is possibly TRBD1 (6 bases). The V gene lost 10 bases and the J gene lost 2 bases, with 14 bases spanning the gap. The germline CDR1 and CDR2 sequences are SEHNR and FQNEAQ (reference sequence). The CDR3 has 14 residues. In DNA, the CDR3 is TGTGCCATCCAGGGGTTGCGAAACACCGGGGAGCTGTTTTTT. Translated: CAIQGLRNTGELFF. The full variable domain, its missing parts supplied by reference TRBV7-9 and TRBJ2-2, is DTGVSQNPRHKITKRGQNVTFRCDPISEHNRLYWYRQTLGQGPEFLTYFQNEAQLEKSRLLSDRFSAERPKGSFSTLEIQRTEQGDSAMYLCAIQGLRNTGELFFGEGSRLTVL.

The chain carries TRBV7-2 and TRBJ2-2; D unclear. The V and J ends lost 1 base and 6 bases respectively, with 6 bases between them. This CDR3 spans 13 amino acids. In germline, CDR1 is SGHTA, CDR2 FQGNSA. The CDR3 nucleotides are TGTGCCAGCAGCTTAGGGGCCTCCGGGGAGCTGTTTTTT. Protein sequence: CASSLGASGELFF.

This clone was picked up one time. This chain connects TRBV3-1 (or the pseudogene TRBV3-2) to TRBJ2-1, with TRBD2 matching 13 bases. The CDR3 has 14 residues. Germline V gene data show CDR1 as LGHDT and CDR2 as YNNKEL (reference sequence). V was pared by 4 bases and J by 15 bases, with 9 bases of the junction left unmatched. The CDR3 loop reads CASSPPGLAGDLFF. The CDR3, as DNA: TGTGCCAGCAGCCCGCCAGGACTAGCGGGAGACCTGTTCTTC.